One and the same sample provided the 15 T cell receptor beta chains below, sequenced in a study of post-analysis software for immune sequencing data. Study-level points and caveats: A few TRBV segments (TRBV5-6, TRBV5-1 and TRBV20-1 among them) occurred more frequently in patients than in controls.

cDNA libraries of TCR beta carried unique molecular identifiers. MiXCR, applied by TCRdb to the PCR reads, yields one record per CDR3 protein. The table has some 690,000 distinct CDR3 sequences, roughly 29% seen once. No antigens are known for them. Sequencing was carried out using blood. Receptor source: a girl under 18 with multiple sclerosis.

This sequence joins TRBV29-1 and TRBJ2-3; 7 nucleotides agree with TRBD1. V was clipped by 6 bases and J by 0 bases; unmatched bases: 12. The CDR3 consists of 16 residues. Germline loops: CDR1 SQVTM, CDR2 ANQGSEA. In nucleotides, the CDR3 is TGCAGCGTCGAACCCGTCGACAGGGCTAGCACAGATACGCAGTATTTT. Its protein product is CSVEPVDRASTDTQYF.

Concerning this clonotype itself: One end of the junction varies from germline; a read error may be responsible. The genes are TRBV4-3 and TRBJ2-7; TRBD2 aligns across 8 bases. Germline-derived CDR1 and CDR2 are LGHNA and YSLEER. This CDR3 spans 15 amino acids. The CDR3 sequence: CASSLQLAASYGQYF. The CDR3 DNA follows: TGCGCCAGCAGCCTCCAACTAGCGGCGAGCTACGGGCAGTACTTC.

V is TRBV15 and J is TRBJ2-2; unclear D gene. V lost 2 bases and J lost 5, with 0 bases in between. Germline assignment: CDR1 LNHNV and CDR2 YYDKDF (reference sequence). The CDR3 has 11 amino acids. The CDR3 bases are TGTGCCACCAGCAGAACCGGGGAGCTGTTTTTT. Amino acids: CATSRTGELFF.

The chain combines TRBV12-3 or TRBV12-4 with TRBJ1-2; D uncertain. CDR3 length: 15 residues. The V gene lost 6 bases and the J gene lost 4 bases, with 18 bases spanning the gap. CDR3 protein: CASSPFATGTYGYTF. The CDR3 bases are TGTGCCAGCAGCCCGTTCGCGACCGGTACCTATGGCTACACCTTC.

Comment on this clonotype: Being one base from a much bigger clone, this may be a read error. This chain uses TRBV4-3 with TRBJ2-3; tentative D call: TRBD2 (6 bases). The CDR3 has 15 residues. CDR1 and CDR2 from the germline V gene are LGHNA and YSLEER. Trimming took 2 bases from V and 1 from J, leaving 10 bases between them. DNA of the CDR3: TGCGCCAGCAGCCAAAATCAGCGGGGCACAGATACGCAGTATTTT. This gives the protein CASSQNQRGTDTQYF.

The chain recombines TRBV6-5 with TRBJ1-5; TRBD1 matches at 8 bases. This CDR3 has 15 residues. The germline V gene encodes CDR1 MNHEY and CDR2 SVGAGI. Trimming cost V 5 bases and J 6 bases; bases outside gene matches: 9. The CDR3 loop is CASSPTGGIGQPQHF. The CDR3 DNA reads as TGTGCCAGCAGTCCAACAGGGGGTATAGGTCAGCCCCAGCATTTT.

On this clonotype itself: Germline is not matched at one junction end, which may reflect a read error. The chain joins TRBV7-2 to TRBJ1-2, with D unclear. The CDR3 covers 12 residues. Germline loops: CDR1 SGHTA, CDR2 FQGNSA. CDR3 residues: CASSLDGHGYTF. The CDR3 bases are TGTGCTAGCAGCTTGGACGGCCATGGCTACACCTTC.

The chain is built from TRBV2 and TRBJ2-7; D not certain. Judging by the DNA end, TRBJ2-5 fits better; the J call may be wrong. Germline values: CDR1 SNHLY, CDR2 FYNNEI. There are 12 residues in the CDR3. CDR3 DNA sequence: TGTGCCAGCAGTGGCGGCCGCGGGACCCAGTACTTC. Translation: CASSGGRGTQYF.

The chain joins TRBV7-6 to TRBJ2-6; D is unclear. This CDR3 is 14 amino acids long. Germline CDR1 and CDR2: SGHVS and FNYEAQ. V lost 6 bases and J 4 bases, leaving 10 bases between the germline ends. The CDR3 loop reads CASSNRQGANVLTF. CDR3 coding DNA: TGTGCCAGCAGTAACCGGCAAGGGGCCAACGTCCTGACTTTC.

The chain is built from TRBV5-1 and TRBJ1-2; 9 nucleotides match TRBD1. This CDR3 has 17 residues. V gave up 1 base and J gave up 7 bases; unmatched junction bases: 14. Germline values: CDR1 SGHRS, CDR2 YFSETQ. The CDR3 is CASSLTGGASIVLGYTF. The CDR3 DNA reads TGCGCCAGCAGCTTGACAGGGGGCGCGTCGATCGTTCTTGGCTACACCTTC.

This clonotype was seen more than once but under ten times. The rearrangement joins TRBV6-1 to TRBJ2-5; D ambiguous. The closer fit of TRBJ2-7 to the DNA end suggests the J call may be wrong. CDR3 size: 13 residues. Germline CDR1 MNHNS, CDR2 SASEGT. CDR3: CASGSALNHEQYF. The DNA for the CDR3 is TGTGCCAGCGGATCCGCTCTTAACCACGAGCAGTACTTC.

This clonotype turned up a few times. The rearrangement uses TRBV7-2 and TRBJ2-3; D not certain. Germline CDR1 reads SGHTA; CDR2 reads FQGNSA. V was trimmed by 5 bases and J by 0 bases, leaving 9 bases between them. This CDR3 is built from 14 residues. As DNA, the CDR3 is TGTGCCAGCAGCCCGATTTTCAGCACAGATACGCAGTATTTT. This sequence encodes CASSPIFSTDTQYF.

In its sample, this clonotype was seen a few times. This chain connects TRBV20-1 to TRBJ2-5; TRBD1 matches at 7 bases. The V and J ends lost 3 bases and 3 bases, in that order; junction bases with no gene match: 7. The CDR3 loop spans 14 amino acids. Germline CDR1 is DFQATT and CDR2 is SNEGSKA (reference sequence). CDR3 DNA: TGCAGTGCTAGTAGAAGGGGGCGAAAAGAGACCCAGTACTTC. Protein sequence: CSASRRGRKETQYF.

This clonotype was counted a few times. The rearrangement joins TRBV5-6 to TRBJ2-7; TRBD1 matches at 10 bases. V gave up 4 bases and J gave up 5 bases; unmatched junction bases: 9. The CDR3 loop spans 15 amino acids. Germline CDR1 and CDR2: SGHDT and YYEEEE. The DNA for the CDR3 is TGTGCCAGCAGCCCAACGGGACAGGGGAGCCACGAGCAGTACTTC. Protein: CASSPTGQGSHEQYF. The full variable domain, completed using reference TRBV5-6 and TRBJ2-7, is DAGVTQSPTHLIKTRGQQVTLRCSPKSGHDTVSWYQQALGQGPQFIFQYYEEEERQRGNFPDRFSGHQFPNYSSELNVNALLLGDSALYLCASSPTGQGSHEQYFGPGTRLTVT.

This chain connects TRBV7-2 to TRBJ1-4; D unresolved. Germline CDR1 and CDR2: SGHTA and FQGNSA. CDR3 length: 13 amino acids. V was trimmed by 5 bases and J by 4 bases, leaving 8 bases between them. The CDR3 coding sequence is TGTGCCAGCAGCCTCATGTTTAATGAAAAACTGTTTTTT. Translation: CASSLMFNEKLFF.